The 5 T cell receptor beta chains below all came from one sample that was sequenced in a study of cytomegalovirus exposure and HLA in healthy donors. This PCR relied on a set of 60 Vbeta primers and 13 Jbeta primers. The table came from immunoSEQ multiplex PCR; TCRdb's copy has only in-frame clones and leaves some out. In all, the sample yields 55,000 to 75,000 clones. The specimen sequenced was PBMCs. The receptors were sampled from a male donor in good health and CMV-seronegative.

The chain employs TRBV29-1 and TRBJ2-7, with 7 bases aligning to TRBD2. CDR1 and CDR2 (germline): SQVTM, ANQGSEA. The CDR3 consists of 14 residues. After removal of 7 bases from V and 2 bases from J, the junction contained 11 bases not matched to a gene. CDR3 in DNA: TGCAGCGCCACCCTAGCGGACTTCGCCTACGAGCAGTACTTC. Translating gives CSATLADFAYEQYF.

This chain links TRBV5-1 with TRBJ2-5; 10 bases align to TRBD2. Germline loops: CDR1 SGHRS, CDR2 YFSETQ. The CDR3 loop spans 17 amino acids. The ends lost 4 bases at V and 1 base at J; junction bases unmatched: 10. The CDR3 here is CASSVAAPSGGQETQYF. The CDR3 nucleotides read TGCGCCAGCAGCGTGGCAGCCCCTAGCGGGGGCCAAGAGACCCAGTACTTC.

This chain uses TRBV19 with TRBJ2-7; a weak D match, TRBD2 (5 bases). V was trimmed by 3 bases and J by 3 bases, leaving 12 bases between them. The CDR3 contains 14 residues. Germline V gene sequence: CDR1 LNHDA, CDR2 SQIVND (reference sequence). DNA of the CDR3: TGTGCCAGTAGTATCGCGGGCACGATCTACGAGCAGTACTTC. Translation: CASSIAGTIYEQYF.

Comments on this clone: The junction differs from germline at one of its ends, possibly a read error. The chain uses TRBV6-1 and TRBJ1-4; TRBD1 is a possible D gene (6 bases). CDR1 and CDR2 (germline): MNHNS, SASEGT. This CDR3 has 14 residues. Here the CDR3 DNA reads TGTGCCAGCAGGGAAGGGGGTCGGGGTGAAAAACTGTTTTTT. It is translated as CASREGGRGEKLFF.

The rearrangement joins TRBV7-9 to TRBJ2-1; 10 bases line up with TRBD2. The germline CDR1 and CDR2 sequences are SEHNR and FQNEAQ (reference sequence). V was clipped by 1 base and J by 5 bases; unmatched bases: 8. CDR3 length equals 17 residues. The CDR3 sequence: CASSLGASGGRDNEQFF. The CDR3 DNA is TGTGCCAGCAGCTTAGGGGCTAGCGGGGGCCGCGACAATGAGCAGTTCTTC. The full variable domain, with the rest looked up from reference TRBV7-9 and TRBJ2-1, is DTGVSQNPRHKITKRGQNVTFRCDPISEHNRLYWYRQTLGQGPEFLTYFQNEAQLEKSRLLSDRFSAERPKGSFSTLEIQRTEQGDSAMYLCASSLGASGGRDNEQFFGPGTRLTVL.